Presented here are 25 T cell receptor beta chains from one specimen sequenced in a study of blood T cell repertoires in COVID-19. Sequencing used immunoSEQ multiplex PCR; TCRdb keeps in-frame clones, though not all of them. Among about 200,000 clones, roughly 90% were seen once, and the ten largest hold roughly 6.7%. The specimen sequenced was peripheral blood. The receptors originated from a man aged 35-49 years with acute or convalescent COVID-19.

This chain joins TRBV5-1 and TRBJ1-4; D not certain. From germline, CDR1 is SGHRS and CDR2 YFSETQ. This CDR3 spans 13 amino acids. The V end was cut by 0 bases, the J end by 8 bases, with 8 bases between. The CDR3 loop is CASSLGLGEKLFF. The DNA for the CDR3 is TGCGCCAGCAGCTTGGGGCTAGGCGAAAAACTGTTTTTT.

Written as DNA, the CDR3 is TGTGCCAGCAGCTTAGAGAGATCAGGGGCACAGTACGAGCAGTACTTC. It translates to CASSLERSGAQYEQYF. The chain links TRBV7-6 to TRBJ2-7; D may be TRBD1 (6 bases). The germline V gene encodes CDR1 SGHVS and CDR2 FNYEAQ. Trimming pared 1 base from V and 4 bases from J, leaving 17 bases between. This CDR3 has 16 amino acids. The whole variable domain, filled in from reference TRBV7-6 and TRBJ2-7, reads GAGVSQSPRYKVTKRGQDVALRCDPISGHVSLYWYRQALGQGPEFLTYFNYEAQQDKSGLPNDRFSAERPEGSISTLTIQRTEQRDSAMYRCASSLERSGAQYEQYFGPGTRLTVT.

The chain uses TRBV12-3 or TRBV12-4 and TRBJ2-1; D is perhaps TRBD2 (5 bases). CDR3 size: 12 residues. V lost 3 bases and J 7 bases, leaving 7 bases between the germline ends. Here the CDR3 reads CASSFRGNEQFF. The CDR3 DNA follows: TGTGCCAGCAGTTTTCGGGGAAATGAGCAGTTCTTC.

The genes are TRBV6-2 or TRBV6-3 and TRBJ2-7; 9 bases map to TRBD2. This CDR3 is 14 amino acids long. In germline, CDR1 is MNHEY, CDR2 SVGEGT. Trimming removed 4 bases from V and 4 bases from J; junction bases left unmatched: 5. CDR3 DNA sequence: TGTGCCAGCAGTTCGGGACTAGCTGGTTACGAGCAGTACTTC. Encoded protein: CASSSGLAGYEQYF.

The chain couples TRBV6-6 to TRBJ2-2, with D possibly being TRBD2 (7 bases). Germline CDR1 and CDR2: MNHNY and SVGAGI (reference sequence). Deletions cut 1 base from V and 5 bases from J, with 11 bases between. CDR3 length: 15 amino acids. CDR3 in amino acids: CASSYLQGLTGELFF. CDR3 nucleotide sequence: TGTGCCAGCAGTTACTTACAGGGACTAACCGGGGAGCTGTTTTTT.

The chain couples TRBV2 to TRBJ1-1; tentatively, D is TRBD1 (5 bases). Trimming left V 3 bases short and J 7 bases short, with 9 bases between. Germline V gene sequence: CDR1 SNHLY, CDR2 FYNNEI. The CDR3 runs to 12 residues. CDR3 protein: CASSDRGGEAFF. The CDR3 DNA reads TGTGCCAGCAGTGATCGGGGGGGTGAAGCTTTCTTT.

The chain recombines TRBV13 with TRBJ2-6; no clear D gene. This CDR3 spans 17 amino acids. Germline CDR1 and CDR2: PRHDT and FYEKMQ (reference sequence). The ends were cut back, 3 bases at V and 1 base at J, with 13 bases in the middle. CDR3 residues: CASSFSVSSSGANVLTF. The CDR3 nucleotides are TGTGCCAGCAGCTTCAGCGTTTCTTCATCTGGGGCCAACGTCCTGACTTTC.

The V and J genes are TRBV19 and TRBJ2-3, with 9 positions matching TRBD1. J gave up 1 base and V 6 bases, and 8 bases lay outside the gene matches. Germline CDR1 and CDR2: LNHDA and SQIVND (reference sequence). This CDR3 is built from 16 residues. The CDR3 DNA reads as TGTGCCAGTAGCGGACAGGGGAGGTTTGGCACAGATACGCAGTATTTT. Residues: CASSGQGRFGTDTQYF.

The J gene is TRBJ1-5, the V gene TRBV6-5; D gene ambiguous. This CDR3 contains 15 residues. The V end lost 7 bases, the J end lost 7 bases, and 20 bases lay between the germline ends. Germline-derived CDR1 and CDR2 are MNHEY and SVGAGI. CDR3 nucleotides: TGTGCCAGCACCCGAGCGGGCATCGAGGGACAGCCCCAGCATTTT. Translation: CASTRAGIEGQPQHF.

The chain recombines TRBV2 with TRBJ2-2; TRBD2 is a possible D gene (6 bases). V shed 6 bases and J shed 4 bases, with 18 bases lying between them. The CDR3 extends over 16 amino acids. Per germline, CDR1 SNHLY and CDR2 FYNNEI. The CDR3 nucleotides are TGTGCCAGCAGCCTACTAGCCCACTCTACCACCGGGGAGCTGTTTTTT. This gives the protein CASSLLAHSTTGELFF.

V and J are TRBV2 and TRBJ2-7; 7 bases align to TRBD2. The CDR3 spans 13 residues. The ends lost 3 bases at V and 3 bases at J; junction bases unmatched: 2. Germline-derived CDR1 and CDR2 are SNHLY and FYNNEI. CDR3: CASSEGGVYEQYF. In DNA form, the CDR3 reads TGTGCCAGCAGTGAGGGAGGGGTCTACGAGCAGTACTTC.

The chain couples TRBV5-6 to TRBJ1-1; D may be TRBD1 (6 bases). Trimming cost V 5 bases and J 3 bases, with 14 bases left between them. The CDR3 sequence is 14 residues long. The germline V gene encodes CDR1 SGHDT and CDR2 YYEEEE. The CDR3 nucleotides read TGTGCCAGCAGTCCCAAGCCAGGGGACACTGAAGCTTTCTTT. This codes for CASSPKPGDTEAFF.

CDR3 nucleotides: TGTGCCAGCAGCCCCCAGACAGCTGGAATTGGCTACACCTTC. It encodes CASSPQTAGIGYTF. This chain links TRBV5-4 with TRBJ1-2; the D gene is possibly TRBD1 (5 bases). CDR1 is SGHNT and CDR2 is YYREEE in the germline V gene (reference sequence). The CDR3 runs to 14 residues. Trimming left V 4 bases short and J 7 bases short, with 17 bases between.

This clone was seen a few times. The rearrangement uses TRBV18 and TRBJ1-5; D is possibly TRBD1 (6 bases). Germline V CDR1 and CDR2: KGHSH, LQKENI. V lost 6 bases and J 3 bases, leaving 15 bases between the germline ends. This CDR3 is 15 amino acids long. CDR3 in amino acids: CASSAGTSFNQPQHF. The DNA of the CDR3 is TGTGCCAGCTCCGCCGGGACATCGTTCAATCAGCCCCAGCATTTT.

The chain carries TRBV19 and TRBJ1-5; D not resolved. The CDR3 consists of 15 residues. The germline CDR1 and CDR2 sequences are LNHDA and SQIVND (reference sequence). Trimming shortened V by 1 base and J by 0 bases, and 7 bases separated the two germline ends. The CDR3 reads CASSIVQHSNQPQHF. CDR3 bases: TGTGCCAGTAGTATAGTACAACATAGCAATCAGCCCCAGCATTTT.

Worth noting for this clone: The same CDR3 can be traced to other DNA sequences in this sample. This chain connects TRBV7-3 to TRBJ2-3; weak D call: TRBD2 (6 bases). With 2 bases removed from V and 2 bases from J, the gap between germline ends came to 11 bases. Germline lookup yields CDR1 SGHTA and CDR2 FQGTGA. This CDR3 is 15 amino acids long. DNA for the CDR3: TGTGCCAGCAGCTTAGGGCGGGGCCCCACAGATACGCAGTATTTT. This translates into CASSLGRGPTDTQYF.

The chain has TRBV11-2 and TRBJ2-7, with TRBD1 identical over 7 bases. Germline-derived CDR1 and CDR2 are SGHAT and FQNNGV. This CDR3 region has 14 residues. J gave up 5 bases and V 1 base, and 5 bases lay outside the gene matches. CDR3 protein: CASSLADRFHEQYF. The DNA of the CDR3 is TGTGCCAGCAGCTTAGCGGACAGGTTCCACGAGCAGTACTTC.

The chain recombines TRBV13 with TRBJ2-1; 8 nucleotides match TRBD2. The V segment lost 0 bases and the J segment 6 bases; nucleotides outside the gene matches: 4. The CDR3 has 15 amino acids. Germline V gene sequence: CDR1 PRHDT, CDR2 FYEKMQ (reference sequence). CDR3 DNA sequence: TGTGCCAGCAGCTTAGGCGGGGGGGCCCCCAATGAGCAGTTCTTC. Encoded protein: CASSLGGGAPNEQFF.

V is TRBV18 and J is TRBJ1-1; the D gene is possibly TRBD1 (6 bases). V lost 3 bases and J 4 bases, leaving 9 bases between the germline ends. The CDR3 length is 13 residues. CDR1 KGHSH and CDR2 LQKENI come from the germline V gene. The chain's CDR3 is CASSPRGVTEAFF. In DNA form, the CDR3 reads TGTGCCAGCTCACCCAGGGGAGTCACTGAAGCTTTCTTT. The full variable domain, rest sourced from reference TRBV18 and TRBJ1-1, is NAGVMQNPRHLVRRRGQEARLRCSPMKGHSHVYWYRQLPEEGLKFMVYLQKENIIDESGMPKERFSAEFPKEGPSILRIQQVVRGDSAAYFCASSPRGVTEAFFGQGTRLTVV.

CDR3 bases: TGTGCCAGCAGATCAGGACAGGGGGAGGACACCGGGGAGCTGTTTTTT. This gives the protein CASRSGQGEDTGELFF. The chain employs TRBV5-8 and TRBJ2-2; 10 nucleotides match TRBD1. The CDR3 spans 16 residues. Germline CDR1 SGHTS, CDR2 YDEGEE. V shed 5 bases, J shed 3 bases, and the junction held 7 bases outside the gene matches.

The chain carries TRBV5-4 and TRBJ1-1; 9 bases align to TRBD1. Losses at the gene ends were 7 bases for V and 1 base for J; bases not matched to a gene: 8. The length of the CDR3 is 15 residues. CDR1 and CDR2 (germline): SGHNT, YYREEE (reference sequence). The CDR3 sequence is CASFRTGERNTEAFF. In nucleotides, the CDR3 is TGTGCCAGCTTTCGGACAGGGGAAAGGAACACTGAAGCTTTCTTT.

The chain has TRBV5-6 and TRBJ2-1; no reliable D call. Per the germline V gene, CDR1 is SGHDT and CDR2 is YYEEEE. Between the trimmed V and J ends, which lost 2 bases and 7 bases, there was a span of 10 bases. The CDR3 loop spans 13 amino acids. The CDR3 reads CASSFGRSNEQFF. The DNA for the CDR3 is TGTGCCAGCAGCTTTGGCAGGTCAAATGAGCAGTTCTTC.

V is TRBV28 and J is TRBJ1-1; TRBD1 matches 7 bases. V was clipped by 7 bases and J by 1 base; unmatched bases: 6. The CDR3 totals 14 residues. Germline CDR1 and CDR2: MDHEN and SYDVKM. As DNA, the CDR3 is TGTGCCAGCATTAAACAGGGGCGGAACACTGAAGCTTTCTTT. Its translation is CASIKQGRNTEAFF.

The genes are TRBV28 and TRBJ1-1, with D possibly being TRBD1 (6 bases). V was cut by 8 bases and J by 4 bases, with 23 bases left in between. Germline values: CDR1 MDHEN, CDR2 SYDVKM. The CDR3 consists of 16 residues. CDR3 sequence reads: CASGPLGGARGTEAFF. CDR3 DNA: TGTGCCAGCGGACCCTTAGGGGGGGCAAGGGGCACTGAAGCTTTCTTT.

The chain uses TRBV7-9 and TRBJ2-1; 12 bases map to TRBD2. Trimming removed 7 bases from V and 5 bases from J; junction bases left unmatched: 9. CDR1 and CDR2 from the germline V gene are SEHNR and FQNEAQ (reference sequence). The CDR3 has 16 residues. This CDR3 is CASTSTSGGGNNEQFF. CDR3 bases: TGTGCCAGCACCTCGACTAGCGGGGGTGGAAACAATGAGCAGTTCTTC.